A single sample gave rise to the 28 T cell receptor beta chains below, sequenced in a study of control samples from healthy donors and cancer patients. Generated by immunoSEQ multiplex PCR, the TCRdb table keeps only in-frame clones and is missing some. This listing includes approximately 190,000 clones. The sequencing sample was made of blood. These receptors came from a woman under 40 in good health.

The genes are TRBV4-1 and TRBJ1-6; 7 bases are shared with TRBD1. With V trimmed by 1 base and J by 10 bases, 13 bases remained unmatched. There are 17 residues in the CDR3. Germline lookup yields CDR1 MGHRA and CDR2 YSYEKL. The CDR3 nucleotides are TGCGCCAGCAGCCAAGTGGACAGGAGCGAATTTGGGTCACCCCTCCACTTT. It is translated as CASSQVDRSEFGSPLHF.

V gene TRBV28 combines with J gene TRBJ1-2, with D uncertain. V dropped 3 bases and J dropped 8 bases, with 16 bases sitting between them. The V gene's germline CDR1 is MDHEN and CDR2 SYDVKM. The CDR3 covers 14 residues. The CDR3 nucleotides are TGTGCCAGCAGTTTGGTTTGGCAGGATAGCGGCTACACCTTC. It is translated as CASSLVWQDSGYTF.

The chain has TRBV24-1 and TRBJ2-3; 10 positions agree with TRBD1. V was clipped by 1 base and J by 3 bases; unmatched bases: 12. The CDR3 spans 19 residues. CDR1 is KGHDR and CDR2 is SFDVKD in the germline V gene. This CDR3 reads CATSDFPRDRGRETDTQYF. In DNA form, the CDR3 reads TGTGCCACCAGTGATTTCCCCCGGGACAGGGGCAGGGAAACAGATACGCAGTATTTT.

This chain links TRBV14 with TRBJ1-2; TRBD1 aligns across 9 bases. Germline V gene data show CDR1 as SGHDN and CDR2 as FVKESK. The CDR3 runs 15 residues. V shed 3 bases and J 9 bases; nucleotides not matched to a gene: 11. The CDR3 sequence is CASSQKWDREDSYTF. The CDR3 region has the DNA TGTGCCAGCAGCCAGAAATGGGACAGGGAAGATAGCTACACCTTC.

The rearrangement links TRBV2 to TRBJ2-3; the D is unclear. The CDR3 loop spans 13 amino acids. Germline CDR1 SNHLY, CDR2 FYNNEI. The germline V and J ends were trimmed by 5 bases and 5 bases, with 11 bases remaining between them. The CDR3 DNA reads TGTGCCAGCAGTATATACAGTGGAGATACGCAGTATTTT. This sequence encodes CASSIYSGDTQYF.

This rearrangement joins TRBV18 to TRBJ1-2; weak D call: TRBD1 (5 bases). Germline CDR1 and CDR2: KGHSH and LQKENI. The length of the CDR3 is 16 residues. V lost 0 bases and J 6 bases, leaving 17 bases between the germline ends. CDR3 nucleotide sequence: TGTGCCAGCTCACCACCGGGAATCCAGGGACGAAATGGCTACACCTTC. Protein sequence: CASSPPGIQGRNGYTF.

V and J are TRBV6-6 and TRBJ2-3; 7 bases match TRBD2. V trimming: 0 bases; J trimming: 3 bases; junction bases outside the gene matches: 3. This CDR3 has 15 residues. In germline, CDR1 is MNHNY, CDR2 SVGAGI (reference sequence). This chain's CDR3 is CASSYSMGGTDTQYF. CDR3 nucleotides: TGTGCCAGCAGTTACTCGATGGGAGGGACAGATACGCAGTATTTT.

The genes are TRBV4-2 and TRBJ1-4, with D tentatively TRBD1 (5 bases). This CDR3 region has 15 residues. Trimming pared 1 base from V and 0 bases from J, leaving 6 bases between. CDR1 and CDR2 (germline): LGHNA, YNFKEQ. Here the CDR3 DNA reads TGTGCCAGCAGCCAAGGACAGTCAACTAATGAAAAACTGTTTTTT. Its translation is CASSQGQSTNEKLFF.

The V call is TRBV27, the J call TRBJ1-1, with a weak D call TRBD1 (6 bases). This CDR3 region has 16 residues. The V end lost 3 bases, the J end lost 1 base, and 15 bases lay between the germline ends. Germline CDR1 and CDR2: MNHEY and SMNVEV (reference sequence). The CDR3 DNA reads TGTGCCAGCAGTTTGGGGGGCAGTCCCTGGAACACTGAAGCTTTCTTT. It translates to CASSLGGSPWNTEAFF.

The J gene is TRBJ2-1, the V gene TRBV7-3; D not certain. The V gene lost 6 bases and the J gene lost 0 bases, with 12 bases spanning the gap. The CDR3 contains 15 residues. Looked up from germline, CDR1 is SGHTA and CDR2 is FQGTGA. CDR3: CASSSEPSSYNEQFF. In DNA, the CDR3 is TGTGCCAGCAGTTCCGAGCCGAGCTCCTACAATGAGCAGTTCTTC.

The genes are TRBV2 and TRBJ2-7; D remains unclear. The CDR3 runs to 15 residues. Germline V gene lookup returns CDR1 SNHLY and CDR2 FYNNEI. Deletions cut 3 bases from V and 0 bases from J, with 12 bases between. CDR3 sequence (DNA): TGTGCCAGCAGTGACGGCCCCGGACCCTCCTACGAGCAGTACTTC. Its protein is CASSDGPGPSYEQYF.

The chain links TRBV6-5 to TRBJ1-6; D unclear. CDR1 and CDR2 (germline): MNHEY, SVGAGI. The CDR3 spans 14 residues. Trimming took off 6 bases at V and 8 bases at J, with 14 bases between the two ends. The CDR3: CASSPQYQYSPLHF. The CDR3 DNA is TGTGCCAGCAGCCCACAGTATCAGTATTCACCCCTCCACTTT.

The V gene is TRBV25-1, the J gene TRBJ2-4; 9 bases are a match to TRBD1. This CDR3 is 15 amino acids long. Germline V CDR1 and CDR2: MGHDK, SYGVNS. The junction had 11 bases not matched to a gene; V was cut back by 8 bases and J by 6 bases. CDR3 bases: TGTGCCAGCCGCCCCGGGACAGGGAGTCCAAACATTCAGTACTTC. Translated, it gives CASRPGTGSPNIQYF.

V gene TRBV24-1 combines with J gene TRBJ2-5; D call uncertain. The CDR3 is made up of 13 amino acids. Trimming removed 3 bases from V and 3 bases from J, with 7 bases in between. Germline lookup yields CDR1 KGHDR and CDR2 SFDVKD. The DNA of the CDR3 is TGTGCCACCAGTGATATTCAGGAAGAGACCCAGTACTTC. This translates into CATSDIQEETQYF.

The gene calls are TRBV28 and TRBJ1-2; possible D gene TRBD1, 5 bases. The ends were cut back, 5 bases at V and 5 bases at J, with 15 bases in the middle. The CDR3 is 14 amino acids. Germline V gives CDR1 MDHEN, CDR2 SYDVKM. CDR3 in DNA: TGTGCCAGCAGTCTTGGTACAGGATTATATGGCTACACCTTC. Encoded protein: CASSLGTGLYGYTF.

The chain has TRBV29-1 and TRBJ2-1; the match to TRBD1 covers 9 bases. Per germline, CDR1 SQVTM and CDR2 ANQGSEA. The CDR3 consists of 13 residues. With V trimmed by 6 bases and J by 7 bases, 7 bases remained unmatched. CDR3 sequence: CSVKGQGSNEQFF. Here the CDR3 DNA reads TGCAGCGTCAAGGGACAGGGTTCGAATGAGCAGTTCTTC.

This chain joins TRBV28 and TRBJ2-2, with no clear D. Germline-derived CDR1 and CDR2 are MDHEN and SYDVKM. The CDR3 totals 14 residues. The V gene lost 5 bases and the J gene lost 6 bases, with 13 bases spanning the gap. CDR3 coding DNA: TGTGCCAGCAGTGCTCAGGTAGTTGCCGGGGAGCTGTTTTTT. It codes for CASSAQVVAGELFF.

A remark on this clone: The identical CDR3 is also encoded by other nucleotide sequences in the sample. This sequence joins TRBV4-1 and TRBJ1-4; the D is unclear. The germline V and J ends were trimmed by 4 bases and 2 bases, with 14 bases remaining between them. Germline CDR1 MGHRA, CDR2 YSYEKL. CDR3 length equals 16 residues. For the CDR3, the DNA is TGCGCCAGCAGCCTTACTCCCCCGCAGACTAATGAAAAACTGTTTTTT. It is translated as CASSLTPPQTNEKLFF.

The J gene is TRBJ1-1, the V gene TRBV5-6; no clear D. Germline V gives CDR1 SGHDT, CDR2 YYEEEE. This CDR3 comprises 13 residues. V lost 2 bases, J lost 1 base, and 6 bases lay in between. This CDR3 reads CASSFDGNTEAFF. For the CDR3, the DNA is TGTGCCAGCAGCTTCGACGGGAACACTGAAGCTTTCTTT.

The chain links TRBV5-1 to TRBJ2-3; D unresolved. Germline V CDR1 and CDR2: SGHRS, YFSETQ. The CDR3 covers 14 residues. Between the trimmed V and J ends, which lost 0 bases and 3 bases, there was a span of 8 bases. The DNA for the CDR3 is TGCGCCAGCAGCTTGGGAACCCGGACAGATACGCAGTATTTT. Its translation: CASSLGTRTDTQYF.

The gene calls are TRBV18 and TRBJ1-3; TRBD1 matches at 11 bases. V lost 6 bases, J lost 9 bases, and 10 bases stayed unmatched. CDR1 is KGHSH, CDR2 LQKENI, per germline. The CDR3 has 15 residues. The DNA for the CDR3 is TGTGCCAGCTCGCCAGAATCCGGGACAGGGGGCACCATATATTTT. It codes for CASSPESGTGGTIYF.

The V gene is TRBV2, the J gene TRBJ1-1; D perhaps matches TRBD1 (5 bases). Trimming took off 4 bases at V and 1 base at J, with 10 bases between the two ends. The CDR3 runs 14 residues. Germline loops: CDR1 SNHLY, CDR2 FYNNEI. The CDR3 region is CASSGGRTNTEAFF. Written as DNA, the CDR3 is TGTGCCAGCAGTGGGGGACGGACGAACACTGAAGCTTTCTTT.

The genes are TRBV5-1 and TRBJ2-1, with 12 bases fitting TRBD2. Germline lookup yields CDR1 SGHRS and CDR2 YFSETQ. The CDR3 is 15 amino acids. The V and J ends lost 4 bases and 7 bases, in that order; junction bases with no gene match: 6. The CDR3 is CASSSLAGGQNEQFF. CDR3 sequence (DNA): TGCGCCAGCAGCAGTCTAGCGGGGGGGCAGAATGAGCAGTTCTTC.

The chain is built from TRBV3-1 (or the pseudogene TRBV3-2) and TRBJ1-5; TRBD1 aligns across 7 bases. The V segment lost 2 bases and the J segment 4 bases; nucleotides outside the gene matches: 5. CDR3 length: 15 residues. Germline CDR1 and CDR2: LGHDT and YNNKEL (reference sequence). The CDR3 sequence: CASSQRGQSNQPQHF. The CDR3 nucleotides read TGTGCCAGCAGCCAAAGGGGACAGTCGAATCAGCCCCAGCATTTT.

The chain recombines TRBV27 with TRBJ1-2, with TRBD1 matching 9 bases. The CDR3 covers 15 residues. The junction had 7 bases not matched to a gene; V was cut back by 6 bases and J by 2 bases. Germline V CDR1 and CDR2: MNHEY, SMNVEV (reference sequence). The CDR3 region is CASRNWTGVNYGYTF. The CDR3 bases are TGTGCCAGCAGAAACTGGACAGGGGTCAACTATGGCTACACCTTC.

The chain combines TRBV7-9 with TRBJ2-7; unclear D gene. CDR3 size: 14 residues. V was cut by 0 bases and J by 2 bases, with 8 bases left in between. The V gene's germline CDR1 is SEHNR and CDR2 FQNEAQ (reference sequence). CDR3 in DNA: TGTGCCAGCAGCTTAGCCGGCAATCCCTACGAGCAGTACTTC. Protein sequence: CASSLAGNPYEQYF. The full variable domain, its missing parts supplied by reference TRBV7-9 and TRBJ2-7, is DTGVSQNPRHKITKRGQNVTFRCDPISEHNRLYWYRQTLGQGPEFLTYFQNEAQLEKSRLLSDRFSAERPKGSFSTLEIQRTEQGDSAMYLCASSLAGNPYEQYFGPGTRLTVT.

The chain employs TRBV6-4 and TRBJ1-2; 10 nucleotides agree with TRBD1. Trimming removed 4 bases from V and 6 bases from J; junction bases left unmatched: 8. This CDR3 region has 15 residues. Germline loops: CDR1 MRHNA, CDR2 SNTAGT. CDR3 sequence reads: CASSAGTGEFNGYTF. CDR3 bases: TGTGCCAGCAGTGCAGGGACAGGGGAATTCAATGGCTACACCTTC.

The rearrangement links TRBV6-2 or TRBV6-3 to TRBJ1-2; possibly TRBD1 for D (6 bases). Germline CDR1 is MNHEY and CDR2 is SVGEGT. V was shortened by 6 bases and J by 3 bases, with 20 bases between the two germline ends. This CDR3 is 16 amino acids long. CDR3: CASSHRTARLDYGYTF. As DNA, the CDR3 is TGTGCCAGCAGCCACCGGACAGCGCGATTAGACTATGGCTACACCTTC.